The 8 T cell receptor beta chains below come from one sample, sequenced in a study of T cells after yellow fever vaccination. MiXCR, applied by TCRdb to the 5' RACE reads, yields one record per CDR3 protein. The sample lists under 600,000 distinct CDR3 sequences, approximately 12% occurring once. The source was PBMCs, collected on the day of the yellow fever booster vaccination. These receptors originate from a man aged 25 to 45 who received the YFV17D yellow fever vaccine.

This clonotype was counted only a few times. This chain links TRBV28 with TRBJ2-3; 8 nucleotides match TRBD2. The V segment lost 5 bases and the J segment 2 bases; nucleotides outside the gene matches: 24. This CDR3 has 21 amino acids. Germline V CDR1 and CDR2: MDHEN, SYDVKM. The CDR3 DNA reads TGTGCCAGCAGTGGTAGCTTGAGACTAGCGAACCAAGGGGACTTCACAGATACGCAGTATTTT. It yields the protein CASSGSLRLANQGDFTDTQYF.

The table lists this clonotype with a few counts. V is TRBV20-1 and J is TRBJ2-7; no definite D call. The germline CDR1 and CDR2 sequences are DFQATT and SNEGSKA (reference sequence). V was cut by 1 base and J by 4 bases, with 5 bases left in between. This CDR3 has 11 residues. The CDR3 DNA follows: TGCAGTGCTAGAGCGAGTTACGAGCAGTACTTC. Protein product: CSARASYEQYF.

The V gene is TRBV20-1, the J gene TRBJ2-1; TRBD2 matches 7 bases. CDR3 length: 22 residues. Germline CDR1 is DFQATT and CDR2 is SNEGSKA (reference sequence). With V trimmed by 2 bases and J by 3 bases, 28 bases remained unmatched. The CDR3 is CSARTFPQGDFTWRENYNEQFF. CDR3 coding DNA: TGCAGTGCTAGAACCTTCCCCCAGGGCGATTTCACATGGCGGGAGAACTACAATGAGCAGTTCTTC.

This chain connects TRBV20-1 to TRBJ2-3, with D possibly called TRBD1 or TRBD2 (5 bases each). V lost 1 base and J 4 bases, leaving 9 bases between the germline ends. This CDR3 is 13 amino acids long. CDR1 and CDR2 (germline): DFQATT, SNEGSKA (reference sequence). CDR3 in amino acids: CSARAGTADTQYF. Here the CDR3 DNA reads TGCAGTGCTAGAGCCGGGACGGCAGATACGCAGTATTTT.

The chain employs TRBV4-3 and TRBJ1-2, with a tentative D call TRBD1 (6 bases). CDR3 size: 14 residues. Trimming removed 4 bases at V and 7 bases at J, with 16 bases between. Germline loops: CDR1 LGHNA, CDR2 YSLEER. CDR3 in amino acids: CASSLYPGTSGYTF. DNA of the CDR3: TGCGCCAGCAGCCTCTACCCCGGGACAAGTGGCTACACCTTC.

This clonotype was seen a few times. J is TRBJ2-6 and V is TRBV12-3 or TRBV12-4; D might be TRBD2 (6 bases). CDR3 length equals 13 residues. The V end lost 6 bases, the J end lost 8 bases, and 11 bases lay between the germline ends. The CDR3 here is CASSRGATNVLTF. The DNA for the CDR3 is TGTGCCAGCAGCCGCGGGGCGACCAACGTCCTGACTTTC.

There are many counts of this clonotype. The chain has TRBV7-9 and TRBJ2-5, with D unresolved. The CDR3 extends over 12 amino acids. Germline V gene data show CDR1 as SEHNR and CDR2 as FQNEAQ (reference sequence). V dropped 10 bases and J dropped 0 bases, with 9 bases sitting between them. In DNA form, the CDR3 reads TGTGCCACGTCGGAGAACCAAGAGACCCAGTACTTC. Its protein is CATSENQETQYF.

This clonotype has a handful of counts. CDR3 sequence reads: CASSLSTTYEQYF. CDR3 sequence (DNA): TGTGCCAGTAGTTTATCGACTACCTACGAGCAGTACTTC. This chain connects TRBV19 to TRBJ2-7; tentatively, D is TRBD2 (5 bases). This CDR3 spans 13 amino acids. Looked up from germline, CDR1 is LNHDA and CDR2 is SQIVND (reference sequence). The V and J ends lost 5 bases and 2 bases respectively, with 10 bases between them.